Each of the 10 T cell receptor beta chains below was sequenced from the same sample in a study of T cell responses to AZD1222 COVID-19 vaccine. The repertoire was sequenced with immunoSEQ multiplex PCR; TCRdb's copy has only in-frame clones and lacks some. The table records roughly 200,000 clones, 91% of them present only once. Material: peripheral blood, obtained 28 days after the second AZD1222 dose. The receptors stem from an adult who received the AZD1222 COVID-19 vaccine.

This chain uses TRBV7-9 with TRBJ1-1, with D unclear. The CDR3 totals 14 residues. V was clipped by 2 bases and J by 0 bases, with 7 bases between them. The V gene's germline CDR1 is SEHNR and CDR2 FQNEAQ (reference sequence). DNA for the CDR3: TGTGCCAGCAGCTTACGCACCTTGAACACTGAAGCTTTCTTT. It is translated as CASSLRTLNTEAFF.

The sample holds a few counts of this clone. CDR3 bases: TGTGCCAGCAGCGATTCGGTCTCGGGAGGCTACACCTTC. Encoded protein: CASSDSVSGGYTF. V is TRBV5-4 and J is TRBJ1-2; D ambiguous. The CDR3 is made up of 13 amino acids. V shed 4 bases and J shed 8 bases, with 15 bases lying between them. Germline V lookup: CDR1 SGHNT, CDR2 YYREEE (reference sequence).

This rearrangement joins TRBV27 to TRBJ2-1; TRBD2 matches at 16 bases. Germline V lookup: CDR1 MNHEY, CDR2 SMNVEV (reference sequence). The CDR3 is 17 amino acids. The V gene end was trimmed by 4 bases and the J gene end by 8 bases; junction bases not matched to a gene: 8. The CDR3 loop is CASSSPGLAGGRHEQFF. The DNA for the CDR3 is TGTGCCAGCAGTTCCCCGGGACTAGCGGGAGGGCGTCATGAGCAGTTCTTC.

The chain couples TRBV7-9 to TRBJ2-4; D gene ambiguous. Looked up from germline, CDR1 is SEHNR and CDR2 is FQNEAQ (reference sequence). With 3 bases removed from V and 0 bases from J, the gap between germline ends came to 9 bases. This CDR3 spans 15 amino acids. In DNA, the CDR3 is TGTGCCAGCAGCTTGTGGGCCAGAGCCAAAAACATTCAGTACTTC. Translation: CASSLWARAKNIQYF.

The gene calls are TRBV30 and TRBJ1-2; the D is unclear. The CDR3 is 11 residues long. Trimming pared 4 bases from V and 8 bases from J, leaving 11 bases between. The V gene's germline CDR1 is GTSNPN and CDR2 SVGIG (reference sequence). Written as DNA, the CDR3 is TGTGCCTGGACTGAAAACGAGGGCTACACCTTC. This sequence encodes CAWTENEGYTF.

The chain uses TRBV19 and TRBJ1-2, with D hard to call. Germline-derived CDR1 and CDR2 are LNHDA and SQIVND (reference sequence). CDR3 length: 12 amino acids. Trimming stripped 7 bases from V and 8 bases from J, with 14 bases between. In DNA form, the CDR3 reads TGTGCCAGTATGGACCGGCGGGGAGGCTACACCTTC. Translated, it gives CASMDRRGGYTF.

The chain employs TRBV30 and TRBJ1-1, with D tentatively TRBD1 (5 bases). From germline, CDR1 is GTSNPN and CDR2 SVGIG (reference sequence). V gave up 0 bases and J gave up 10 bases, with 18 bases separating them. The CDR3 is made up of 14 amino acids. The CDR3 reads CAWSVPHLGGTAFF. CDR3 coding DNA: TGTGCCTGGAGTGTACCCCACTTGGGGGGTACAGCTTTCTTT.

The CDR3 bases are TGTGCAAGTCGCTCCCCGGGGGGAGGGCGGACAACCTTC. Protein sequence: CASRSPGGGRTTF. This chain links TRBV12-2 with TRBJ1-2. TRBV12-2 counts as a pseudogene. The CDR3 covers 13 residues.

The V call is TRBV4-1, the J call TRBJ2-6; D gene ambiguous. Germline V lookup: CDR1 MGHRA, CDR2 YSYEKL. V shed 1 base and J shed 2 bases, with 6 bases lying between them. CDR3 length: 15 residues. The chain's CDR3 is CASSQGATGANVLTF. The CDR3 bases are TGCGCCAGCAGCCAAGGGGCGACTGGGGCCAACGTCCTGACTTTC.

The chain is built from TRBV11-2 and TRBJ1-6, with D unclear. The CDR3 spans 16 residues. Germline values: CDR1 SGHAT, CDR2 FQNNGV. V was clipped by 0 bases and J by 8 bases, with 14 bases between them. The CDR3 DNA follows: TGTGCCAGCAGCTTAGAAGGGCAGGTTCCCCATTCACCCCTCCACTTT. This encodes CASSLEGQVPHSPLHF.